This T cell receptor beta chain was sequenced for a study of blood T cell repertoires in COVID-19. Study-wide context: Spain, Italy and the United States supplied samples that represented acute and convalescent COVID-19.

Trimming took off 0 bases at V and 6 bases at J, with 13 bases between the two ends. Germline V lookup: CDR1 SQVTM, CDR2 ANQGSEA. This CDR3 contains 14 residues. Sequencing used immunoSEQ multiplex PCR; TCRdb keeps in-frame clones, though not all of them. The sample includes 350,000 or so clones, more than 85% of them seen just once. The sequencing sample was made of PBMCs or T cells enriched from blood (not recorded which). The TCR originated in a woman between 25 and 40 years old who had recovered from COVID-19. The genes are TRBV29-1 and TRBJ2-3; D gene ambiguous. Here the CDR3 DNA reads TGCAGCGTTGAAGACGTGGGCAGCCGCGATACGCAGTATTTT. The encoded protein is CSVEDVGSRDTQYF.